Each of the 18 T cell receptor beta chains below was sequenced from the same sample in a study of beta chain features in type 1 diabetes (dated by TCRdb to between 2018 and 2020). Receptors were amplified or captured by the immunoSEQ multiplex PCR assay. The High Capacity cDNA Reverse Transcription Kit was used to reverse transcribe all of the isolated RNA, meaning that expressed TCRB transcripts were what got sequenced. TCRdb took this table from immuneACCESS and kept in-frame rearrangements with V and J called. Such tables lack part of the clones; where checked against another copy, unresolved V genes explain under half of the gap, and the rest is unexplained. Within this sample are over 40,000 clones, with approximately 72% of them counted one time only. About 2% of the sample is held by the ten biggest clonotypes. No antigen has been assigned to these receptors. Points the paper makes about the study in general: Type 1 diabetes patients showed a moderate but significant shortening of TCRB CDR3 length in all four CD4+ subsets.

Sequenced sample: Tregs from blood. The cell subset or site label for this specimen denotes: regulatory CD4+ T cells. Receptors originate from a young woman with type 1 diabetes.

The V gene is TRBV7-2, the J gene TRBJ2-1, with 13 bases that match TRBD2. CDR1 is SGHTA and CDR2 is FQGNSA in the germline V gene. V was pared by 2 bases and J by 10 bases, with 11 bases of the junction left unmatched. The CDR3 has 17 residues. CDR3 in amino acids: CASSLLVTSGGAGEQFF. The CDR3 DNA reads TGTGCCAGCAGCTTATTGGTAACTAGCGGGGGGGCTGGGGAGCAGTTCTTC.

The V and J genes are TRBV30 and TRBJ2-6; D gene ambiguous. The CDR3 length is 14 residues. Per germline, CDR1 GTSNPN and CDR2 SVGIG (reference sequence). Deletions cut 6 bases from V and 0 bases from J, with 9 bases between. DNA of the CDR3: TGTGCCTGCCTACTTCCCTCTGGGGCCAACGTCCTGACTTTC. This codes for CACLLPSGANVLTF.

This clone turned up a few times. The chain joins TRBV25-1 to TRBJ2-3; D may be TRBD1 (6 bases). The CDR3 is made up of 13 amino acids. With 6 bases removed from V and 3 bases from J, the gap between germline ends came to 10 bases. Germline CDR1 is MGHDK and CDR2 is SYGVNS. The DNA of the CDR3 is TGTGCCAGCAGGACAGGACTGACAGATACGCAGTATTTT. Its translation: CASRTGLTDTQYF.

The chain couples TRBV6-6 to TRBJ1-1, with 7 nucleotides matching TRBD1. V gave up 6 bases and J gave up 1 base; unmatched junction bases: 5. The CDR3 runs to 14 residues. The germline V gene encodes CDR1 MNHNY and CDR2 SVGAGI (reference sequence). The CDR3 loop is CASSWGQPNTEAFF. CDR3 nucleotide sequence: TGTGCCAGCAGCTGGGGACAGCCGAACACTGAAGCTTTCTTT.

This clone came up once. This chain connects TRBV12-5 to TRBJ2-3; D ambiguous. V was cut by 5 bases and J by 3 bases, with 21 bases left in between. The CDR3 is 17 amino acids. Germline CDR1 and CDR2: LGHNT and FRNRAP. CDR3 coding DNA: TGTGCTAGTGGTCCTCCCCTGCTAGGAGCAAGGACAGATACGCAGTATTTT. The encoded protein is CASGPPLLGARTDTQYF. The full variable domain, rest sourced from reference TRBV12-5 and TRBJ2-3, is DARVTQTPRHKVTEMGQEVTMRCQPILGHNTVFWYRQTMMQGLELLAYFRNRAPLDDSGMPKDRFSAEMPDATLATLKIQPSEPRDSAVYFCASGPPLLGARTDTQYFGPGTRLTVL.

Note on this clone: An end of the junction differs from the germline gene, which may be a read error. This rearrangement joins TRBV7-7 to TRBJ2-1; 9 bases agree with TRBD2. Looked up from germline, CDR1 is SSHAT and CDR2 is FNYEAQ (reference sequence). The CDR3 is made up of 16 amino acids. The CDR3 here is CASSSSSGRGYNEQFF. The CDR3 DNA follows: TGTGCTAGCAGCTCCAGTAGCGGGAGAGGGTACAATGAGCAGTTCTTC. Supplemented by reference TRBV7-7 and TRBJ2-1, the full variable domain reads GAGVSQSPRYKVTKRGQDVTLRCDPISSHATLYWYQQALGQGPEFLTYFNYEAQPDKSGLPSDRFSAERPEGSISTLTIQRTEQRDSAMYRCASSSSSGRGYNEQFFGPGTRLTVL.

By its share, this clone is medium-sized. This chain uses TRBV5-1 with TRBJ2-6; D ambiguous. V was pared by 2 bases and J by 1 base, with 16 bases between. The germline V gene has CDR1 SGHRS and CDR2 YFSETQ. The CDR3 has 18 residues. The chain's CDR3 is CASSLTVSSTSGANVLTF. CDR3 nucleotides: TGCGCCAGCAGCTTAACCGTCTCGAGTACTTCTGGGGCCAACGTCCTGACTTTC. The full variable domain, its missing parts supplied by reference TRBV5-1 and TRBJ2-6, is KAGVTQTPRYLIKTRGQQVTLSCSPISGHRSVSWYQQTPGQGLQFLFEYFSETQRNKGNFPGRFSGRQFSNSRSEMNVSTLELGDSALYLCASSLTVSSTSGANVLTFGAGSRLTVL.

This sequence joins TRBV7-2 and TRBJ2-3; D is uncertain. Germline CDR1 and CDR2: SGHTA and FQGNSA. Between the trimmed V and J ends, which lost 1 base and 6 bases, there was a span of 5 bases. The CDR3 covers 12 residues. The CDR3 bases are TGTGCCAGCAGCTTAGGACTGGATACGCAGTATTTT. As protein: CASSLGLDTQYF. Variable domain in full (rest from reference TRBV7-2 and TRBJ2-3): GAGVSQSPSNKVTEKGKDVELRCDPISGHTALYWYRQSLGQGLEFLIYFQGNSAPDKSGLPSDRFSAERTGGSVSTLTIQRTQQEDSAVYLCASSLGLDTQYFGPGTRLTVL.

The chain couples TRBV28 to TRBJ2-7; the match to TRBD2 covers 9 bases. The CDR3 runs to 15 residues. The V gene's germline CDR1 is MDHEN and CDR2 SYDVKM. After removal of 6 bases from V and 6 bases from J, the junction contained 12 bases not matched to a gene. The CDR3 nucleotides read TGTGCCAGCAGCCAGCGGGCTAGCGGGAATTTCGAGCAGTACTTC. Translation gives CASSQRASGNFEQYF.

This rearrangement joins TRBV27 to TRBJ2-7; 9 bases map to TRBD1. Germline lookup yields CDR1 MNHEY and CDR2 SMNVEV (reference sequence). The V and J ends lost 4 bases and 4 bases, in that order; junction bases with no gene match: 11. The CDR3 length is 16 residues. CDR3 loop: CASSSIPGTGTYEQYF. The DNA of the CDR3 is TGTGCCAGCAGTTCCATCCCCGGGACAGGGACGTACGAGCAGTACTTC.

This clone has more than one count but fewer than ten. This chain connects TRBV23-1 to TRBJ2-7; 11 positions match TRBD2. TRBV23-1 is labeled an ORF, and its function is uncertain. The CDR3 runs 14 residues. The V and J ends lost 2 bases and 3 bases, in that order; junction bases with no gene match: 0. Here the CDR3 reads CASSQGTSGYEQYF. CDR3 bases: TGCGCCAGCAGTCAAGGGACTAGCGGCTACGAGCAGTACTTC.

The sample holds one count of this clone. This chain uses TRBV2 with TRBJ2-3, with a tentative D call TRBD2 (6 bases). V shed 7 bases and J shed 4 bases, with 15 bases lying between them. Looked up from germline, CDR1 is SNHLY and CDR2 is FYNNEI. The CDR3 spans 14 residues. The CDR3 sequence is CASTLLAIADTQYF. The CDR3 DNA follows: TGTGCCAGCACTCTACTAGCTATCGCAGATACGCAGTATTTT.

V gene TRBV10-3 combines with J gene TRBJ2-1; a weak D match, TRBD1 (6 bases). This CDR3 comprises 14 residues. In germline, CDR1 is ENHRY, CDR2 SYGVKD. Trimming stripped 2 bases from V and 4 bases from J, with 9 bases between. For the CDR3, the DNA is TGTGCCATCAGTGAGACAGGGATTTACAATGAGCAGTTCTTC. It yields the protein CAISETGIYNEQFF.

This clone was seen a handful of times. The chain joins TRBV7-6 to TRBJ1-3, with 11 positions matching TRBD1. J was trimmed by 8 bases and V by 4 bases; bases with no gene match: 10. Per the germline V gene, CDR1 is SGHVS and CDR2 is FNYEAQ. The CDR3 is 16 residues long. The CDR3 DNA reads TGTGCCAGCAGCTCCCTCCCGGGACAGGGGGACGACACCATATATTTT. Translated: CASSSLPGQGDDTIYF.

This clone was seen more than once but under ten times. This chain links TRBV29-1 with TRBJ2-7, with TRBD1 matching 9 bases. CDR1 is SQVTM and CDR2 is ANQGSEA in the germline V gene. The CDR3 consists of 14 residues. Germline trimming cut 4 bases from V and 1 base from J; bases unmatched to any gene: 5. The CDR3 DNA sequence: TGCAGCGTTGCTGGACAGGGGAGATCCTACGAGCAGTACTTC. The encoded protein is CSVAGQGRSYEQYF.

This clone came up a few times. The CDR3 DNA reads TGTGCCAGCAGCCATGATTGGAGCGGGGGGGCTGGCAATGAGCAGTTCTTC. Encoded protein: CASSHDWSGGAGNEQFF. The J gene is TRBJ2-1, the V gene TRBV27; TRBD2 agrees at 10 bases. Trimming took 6 bases from V and 6 from J; bases not matched to a gene: 14. Germline values: CDR1 MNHEY, CDR2 SMNVEV (reference sequence). This CDR3 has 17 amino acids.

The J gene is TRBJ2-1, the V gene TRBV7-2, with TRBD2 matching over 9 bases. Germline V lookup: CDR1 SGHTA, CDR2 FQGNSA. With V trimmed by 2 bases and J by 9 bases, 8 bases remained unmatched. This CDR3 comprises 15 residues. The CDR3 nucleotides are TGTGCCAGCAGCTTAATCCGCGGGGGGGCAGTTGAGCAGTTCTTC. Amino acid sequence: CASSLIRGGAVEQFF.

The chain combines TRBV18 with TRBJ2-1, with D perhaps TRBD2 (6 bases). The CDR3 length is 18 residues. Germline CDR1 is KGHSH and CDR2 is LQKENI. Trimming stripped 0 bases from V and 0 bases from J, with 15 bases between. CDR3 loop: CASSPPLPGLASYNEQFF. The CDR3 nucleotides are TGTGCCAGCTCACCACCCCTCCCGGGACTGGCCTCCTACAATGAGCAGTTCTTC.